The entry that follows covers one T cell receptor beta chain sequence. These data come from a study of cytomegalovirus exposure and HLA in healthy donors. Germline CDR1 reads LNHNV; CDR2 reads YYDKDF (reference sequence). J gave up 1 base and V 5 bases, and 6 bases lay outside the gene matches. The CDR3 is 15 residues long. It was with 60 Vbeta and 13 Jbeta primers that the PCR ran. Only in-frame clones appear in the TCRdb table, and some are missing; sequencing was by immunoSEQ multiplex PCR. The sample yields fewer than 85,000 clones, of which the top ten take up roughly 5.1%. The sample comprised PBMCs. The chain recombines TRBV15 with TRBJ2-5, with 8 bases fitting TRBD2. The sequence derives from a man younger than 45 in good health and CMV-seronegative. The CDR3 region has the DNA TGTGCCACCAGCGGACGGGGGGGGCTCCAAGAGACCCAGTACTTC. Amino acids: CATSGRGGLQETQYF.